Included here is one TCR beta chain sequence, with context. As yet, its antigen is unknown. This sample stems from a study of blood T cells in healthy people across ages. Turning to the study itself: Per two T cells, about one barcoded beta molecule was captured through template switching. Broader study findings: TCR beta diversity correlated strongly with naive T cell percentage. No one knew whether donors had CMV, which possibly confounded expanded clonotype changes.

A second about 7 to 12 cycle PCR used barcoded and J-beta primers. TCRdb redid the calling of the 5' RACE reads with MiXCR, one entry per CDR3 protein. This table holds around 710,000 distinct CDR3 sequences, around 40% found once. The CDR3 covers 16 residues. Trimming took 1 base from V and 6 from J; bases not matched to a gene: 9. Germline loops: CDR1 DFQATT, CDR2 SNEGSKA (reference sequence). Sequencing was performed on blood. This receptor was identified in a woman aged 55-69 years in good health. J is TRBJ2-2 and V is TRBV20-1; 9 positions agree with TRBD1. DNA for the CDR3: TGCAGTGCTAGAGTACGGGACAGGGTGATGTCCGGGGAGCTGTTTTTT. This sequence encodes CSARVRDRVMSGELFF.